The entry that follows covers one T cell receptor beta chain sequence. This CDR3 is built from 15 residues. Trimming left V 1 base short and J 5 bases short, with 14 bases between. Germline V gene data show CDR1 as MNHEY and CDR2 as SVGEGT. This specimen comes from a study of blood T cell repertoires in COVID-19. Overall study context: COVID-19 samples collected from the United States, Italy and Spain covered acute and convalescent phases. PBMCs, B-cell-depleted T cells, or T cells provided the cDNA or gDNA that made up the material.

In the source study's methods: For nucleated cells, counts were estimated from reference gene primer amplification. Sequenced by immunoSEQ multiplex PCR; TCRdb stores in-frame clones only, minus some. V, J and clone size were drawn from that table, and D and trimming were deduced from the DNA. The sample has under 95,000 clones; 83% are singletons. The specimen was peripheral blood. This TCR came from a woman over 75 with acute or convalescent COVID-19. This chain links TRBV6-2 or TRBV6-3 with TRBJ1-2; tentatively, D is TRBD1 (6 bases). The CDR3 nucleotides are TGTGCCAGCAGTTACTTCTTACCCGGACAGTATGGCTACACCTTC. Protein: CASSYFLPGQYGYTF.